These 28 T cell receptor beta chains were all obtained from the same sample, sequenced in a study of cytomegalovirus exposure and HLA in healthy donors. The study ran its PCR with 60 Vbeta and 13 Jbeta primers. The method was immunoSEQ multiplex PCR; TCRdb's version includes in-frame clones alone and lacks a portion of them. This sample's table has 70,000 to 100,000 clones. The sample consisted of PBMCs. The receptor set was obtained from a girl aged 10 to 17 in good health and CMV-seropositive.

The rearrangement uses TRBV2 and TRBJ1-5, with TRBD1 matching over 10 bases. Trimming cost V 3 bases and J 4 bases; bases outside gene matches: 9. Per the germline V gene, CDR1 is SNHLY and CDR2 is FYNNEI. The CDR3 extends over 17 amino acids. CDR3 in DNA: TGTGCCAGCAGTGACGGACAGGGGGGTCATCGGAATCAGCCCCAGCATTTT. It yields the protein CASSDGQGGHRNQPQHF.

The chain couples TRBV6-5 to TRBJ2-3; the match to TRBD1 covers 9 bases. The J segment lost 5 bases and the V segment lost 8 bases, leaving 8 bases of the junction unmatched. The CDR3 is 14 residues long. Germline lookup yields CDR1 MNHEY and CDR2 SVGAGI. CDR3 in DNA: TGTGCCAGCGGTGGGACAGGGTTGGGAGATACGCAGTATTTT. As protein: CASGGTGLGDTQYF.

The chain employs TRBV5-6 and TRBJ1-1, with D possibly matching TRBD1 (6 bases). This CDR3 spans 18 amino acids. The V and J ends lost 4 bases and 3 bases respectively, with 25 bases between them. CDR1 and CDR2 from the germline V gene are SGHDT and YYEEEE. CDR3 protein: CASSRGRGLRKLDTEAFF. The CDR3 DNA reads TGTGCCAGCAGCCGGGGGCGGGGGTTGCGTAAGCTCGACACTGAAGCTTTCTTT.

The chain couples TRBV9 to TRBJ1-1, with D perhaps matching TRBD1 (6 bases). CDR3 length: 15 amino acids. Germline-derived CDR1 and CDR2 are SGDLS and YYNGEE. V was clipped by 3 bases and J by 1 base, with 13 bases between them. CDR3: CASSASGAENTEAFF. CDR3 DNA: TGTGCCAGCAGCGCCTCAGGGGCCGAGAACACTGAAGCTTTCTTT. The complete variable domain, with remaining parts taken from reference TRBV9 and TRBJ1-1, reads DSGVTQTPKHLITATGQRVTLRCSPRSGDLSVYWYQQSLDQGLQFLIQYYNGEERAKGNILERFSAQQFPDLHSELNLSSLELGDSALYFCASSASGAENTEAFFGQGTRLTVV.

In nucleotides, the CDR3 is TGTGCCAGCAGCTTGCGGGGGTATGGCTACACCTTC. This codes for CASSLRGYGYTF. The J gene is TRBJ1-2, the V gene TRBV5-6; D might be TRBD1 (5 bases). The CDR3 runs 12 residues. Trimming left V 1 base short and J 5 bases short, with 6 bases between. Germline CDR1 and CDR2: SGHDT and YYEEEE. Variable domain in full (rest from reference TRBV5-6 and TRBJ1-2): DAGVTQSPTHLIKTRGQQVTLRCSPKSGHDTVSWYQQALGQGPQFIFQYYEEEERQRGNFPDRFSGHQFPNYSSELNVNALLLGDSALYLCASSLRGYGYTFGSGTRLTVV.

The chain carries TRBV7-9 and TRBJ1-1; possible D gene TRBD1, 6 bases. Trimming removed 10 bases at V and 5 bases at J, with 14 bases between. Germline CDR1 SEHNR, CDR2 FQNEAQ (reference sequence). The CDR3 is 12 amino acids. DNA of the CDR3: TGTGCCACCCAAAGACAGGAGACTGAAGCTTTCTTT. Its translation is CATQRQETEAFF.

This chain uses TRBV7-2 with TRBJ2-2, with D maybe TRBD1 (8 bases). The CDR3 is made up of 14 amino acids. CDR1 and CDR2 from the germline V gene are SGHTA and FQGNSA. V lost 6 bases to trimming and J lost 7 bases, with 15 bases between them. The CDR3 DNA sequence: TGTGCCAGCAGGTCACAGGGGGGGAGCGGGGAGCTGTTTTTT. Residues: CASRSQGGSGELFF.

The rearrangement uses TRBV5-1 and TRBJ1-1, with D maybe TRBD1 (6 bases). The CDR3 runs 18 residues. Germline V gene data show CDR1 as SGHRS and CDR2 as YFSETQ. Trimming took off 2 bases at V and 1 base at J, with 21 bases between the two ends. CDR3 loop: CASSLGQGLYFKNTEAFF. The CDR3 DNA follows: TGCGCCAGCAGCTTAGGTCAGGGGCTCTACTTTAAGAACACTGAAGCTTTCTTT.

This chain connects TRBV2 to TRBJ2-7, with D perhaps TRBD1 (6 bases). The CDR3 is 17 amino acids. Germline loops: CDR1 SNHLY, CDR2 FYNNEI. V gave up 2 bases and J gave up 0 bases, with 17 bases separating them. The CDR3 protein is CASSELGWTVSSYEQYV. CDR3 nucleotides: TGTGCCAGCAGTGAATTAGGTTGGACAGTTAGCTCCTACGAGCAGTACGTC.

The gene calls are TRBV5-1 and TRBJ2-2, with 12 bases aligning to TRBD2. The V segment lost 4 bases and the J segment 6 bases; nucleotides outside the gene matches: 7. The CDR3 contains 16 residues. Germline CDR1 is SGHRS and CDR2 is YFSETQ. The CDR3 DNA reads TGCGCCAGCAGCCACCTTTCTAGCGGGGGGGCCGGGGAGCTGTTTTTT. Its translation is CASSHLSSGGAGELFF.

V and J are TRBV6-1 and TRBJ1-1; D possibly corresponds to TRBD1 (5 bases). Germline V gene lookup returns CDR1 MNHNS and CDR2 SASEGT. CDR3 length equals 13 residues. The germline V and J ends were trimmed by 2 bases and 5 bases, with 9 bases remaining between them. The CDR3 sequence is CASSEQGGTEAFF. In nucleotides, the CDR3 is TGTGCCAGCAGTGAACAGGGTGGGACTGAAGCTTTCTTT.

This sequence joins TRBV19 and TRBJ1-2, with 7 bases lining up with TRBD1. The CDR3 runs 14 residues. The V gene end was trimmed by 3 bases and the J gene end by 7 bases; junction bases not matched to a gene: 8. Germline V lookup: CDR1 LNHDA, CDR2 SQIVND (reference sequence). The CDR3 reads CASSMYEGAPGYTF. The CDR3 DNA reads as TGTGCCAGTAGTATGTATGAGGGGGCGCCTGGCTACACCTTC. The whole variable domain, remainder taken from reference TRBV19 and TRBJ1-2, is DGGITQSPKYLFRKEGQNVTLSCEQNLNHDAMYWYRQDPGQGLRLIYYSQIVNDFQKGDIAEGYSVSREKKESFPLTVTSAQKNPTAFYLCASSMYEGAPGYTFGSGTRLTVV.

This chain uses TRBV4-3 with TRBJ2-2; 7 nucleotides match TRBD2. This CDR3 contains 17 residues. The V gene's germline CDR1 is LGHNA and CDR2 YSLEER. V was clipped by 4 bases and J by 1 base; unmatched bases: 9. CDR3 DNA sequence: TGCGCCAGCAGCCTACGTACCAGCGGGGAGAACACCGGGGAGCTGTTTTTT. Translating it yields CASSLRTSGENTGELFF.

The chain recombines TRBV7-6 with TRBJ2-3; 12 bases line up with TRBD2. Trimming at V came to 5 bases and at J to 1 base, leaving 4 bases not matched to a gene. This CDR3 is 16 amino acids long. Germline assignment: CDR1 SGHVS and CDR2 FNYEAQ. CDR3 sequence: CASSPRLAGGTDTQYF. The CDR3 DNA is TGTGCCAGCAGCCCTCGACTAGCGGGGGGCACAGATACGCAGTATTTT.

This chain links TRBV10-3 with TRBJ1-5; TRBD1 matches at 8 bases. Trimming took 6 bases from V and 6 from J; bases not matched to a gene: 10. From germline, CDR1 is ENHRY and CDR2 SYGVKD. CDR3 length: 15 residues. The CDR3 DNA reads TGTGCCATCAGCCTTGACAGGGGATCTCGTCAGCCCCAGCATTTT. Its translation: CAISLDRGSRQPQHF.

The rearrangement joins TRBV19 to TRBJ2-5; D is undetermined. This CDR3 has 13 residues. Trimming left V 5 bases short and J 2 bases short, with 9 bases between. Germline V lookup: CDR1 LNHDA, CDR2 SQIVND (reference sequence). CDR3 in amino acids: CASSSQKQETQYF. CDR3 sequence (DNA): TGTGCCAGTAGTTCCCAGAAACAAGAGACCCAGTACTTC.

The chain combines TRBV10-3 with TRBJ1-1, with D possibly being TRBD1 (6 bases). Per germline, CDR1 ENHRY and CDR2 SYGVKD. The V end was cut by 4 bases, the J end by 7 bases, with 10 bases between. The CDR3 length is 12 residues. The CDR3 loop reads CAISGTVFEAFF. Written as DNA, the CDR3 is TGTGCCATCAGTGGGACAGTATTTGAAGCTTTCTTT.

V is TRBV27 and J is TRBJ2-2; D may be TRBD1 (5 bases). The CDR3 contains 14 residues. Germline V gives CDR1 MNHEY, CDR2 SMNVEV (reference sequence). Between the trimmed V and J ends, which lost 3 bases and 4 bases, there was a span of 9 bases. CDR3 sequence reads: CASSLGQGTGELFF. DNA for the CDR3: TGTGCCAGCAGTTTGGGCCAGGGCACCGGGGAGCTGTTTTTT.

The V gene is TRBV9, the J gene TRBJ2-2, with 15 bases fitting TRBD2. The CDR3 runs to 20 residues. From germline, CDR1 is SGDLS and CDR2 YYNGEE. The trim removed 0 bases at V and 0 bases at J, leaving 6 bases unmatched. CDR3 bases: TGTGCCAGCAGCGTAGAAGTAGGGACTAGCGGGGGGTCGAACACCGGGGAGCTGTTTTTT. Residues: CASSVEVGTSGGSNTGELFF.

CDR3 protein: CASSPRQGLRGYTF. The DNA for the CDR3 is TGCGCCAGCAGCCCTAGACAGGGGTTGAGAGGCTACACCTTC. This chain uses TRBV4-1 with TRBJ1-2; 8 bases line up with TRBD1. The junction had 9 bases not matched to a gene; V was cut back by 4 bases and J by 8 bases. The CDR3 runs 14 residues. Germline loops: CDR1 MGHRA, CDR2 YSYEKL.

The chain uses TRBV5-1 and TRBJ2-7; 10 bases are shared with TRBD2. The CDR3 spans 15 residues. Germline V lookup: CDR1 SGHRS, CDR2 YFSETQ. The junction had 7 bases not matched to a gene; V was cut back by 5 bases and J by 2 bases. The CDR3 sequence: CASRISGGYTYEQYF. For the CDR3, the DNA is TGCGCCAGCAGAATTAGCGGGGGGTACACCTACGAGCAGTACTTC.

The chain's CDR3 is CASSLGRAEETQYF. CDR3 nucleotide sequence: TGTGCCAGCAGCTTAGGAAGAGCCGAAGAGACCCAGTACTTC. The chain combines TRBV13 with TRBJ2-5; no firm D call. The CDR3 has 14 residues. Germline lookup yields CDR1 PRHDT and CDR2 FYEKMQ (reference sequence). V lost 0 bases, J lost 3 bases, and 8 bases lay in between.

V and J are TRBV4-1 and TRBJ1-5, with 7 bases aligning to TRBD1. J was trimmed by 4 bases and V by 4 bases; bases with no gene match: 7. This CDR3 is 15 amino acids long. Germline loops: CDR1 MGHRA, CDR2 YSYEKL. CDR3 nucleotides: TGCGCCAGCAGCCGGACCGACAGGGAGAATCAGCCCCAGCATTTT. Translating it yields CASSRTDRENQPQHF.

The chain uses TRBV4-1 and TRBJ1-5, with D tentatively TRBD1 (5 bases). The V end was cut by 4 bases, the J end by 4 bases, with 14 bases between. Germline assignment: CDR1 MGHRA and CDR2 YSYEKL. This CDR3 spans 15 amino acids. The CDR3 DNA is TGCGCCAGCAGCCGTACGGGGGTCGGAAATCAGCCCCAGCATTTT. Translation: CASSRTGVGNQPQHF.

The chain recombines TRBV9 with TRBJ2-7; D may be TRBD1 (5 bases). V was clipped by 0 bases and J by 0 bases, with 10 bases between them. Germline CDR1 and CDR2: SGDLS and YYNGEE. This CDR3 spans 15 amino acids. The CDR3 DNA sequence: TGTGCCAGCAGCGTAGGACAGAGCAGCTCCTACGAGCAGTACTTC. Protein: CASSVGQSSSYEQYF.

The chain uses TRBV4-1 and TRBJ1-4, with 9 bases lining up with TRBD1. V shed 3 bases and J 10 bases; nucleotides not matched to a gene: 9. CDR1 MGHRA and CDR2 YSYEKL come from the germline V gene. The CDR3 runs to 15 residues. The CDR3 bases are TGCGCCAGCAGCCAGGGTGGGGACAGGGAACCAAAACTGTTTTTT. Translating it yields CASSQGGDREPKLFF.

The V gene is TRBV30, the J gene TRBJ1-1, with D unresolved. Germline V gene lookup returns CDR1 GTSNPN and CDR2 SVGIG (reference sequence). There are 13 residues in the CDR3. Deletions cut 2 bases from V and 4 bases from J, with 11 bases between. The CDR3 protein is CAWSHSHGTEAFF. The CDR3 DNA is TGTGCCTGGAGTCACAGTCACGGCACTGAAGCTTTCTTT.

The chain links TRBV27 to TRBJ2-5, with 9 bases fitting TRBD1. The ends lost 5 bases at V and 6 bases at J; junction bases unmatched: 7. The length of the CDR3 is 14 residues. Per the germline V gene, CDR1 is MNHEY and CDR2 is SMNVEV (reference sequence). The CDR3 coding sequence is TGTGCCAGCAGTCCGGGACAGGGAAGAAAGACCCAGTACTTC. It specifies CASSPGQGRKTQYF.